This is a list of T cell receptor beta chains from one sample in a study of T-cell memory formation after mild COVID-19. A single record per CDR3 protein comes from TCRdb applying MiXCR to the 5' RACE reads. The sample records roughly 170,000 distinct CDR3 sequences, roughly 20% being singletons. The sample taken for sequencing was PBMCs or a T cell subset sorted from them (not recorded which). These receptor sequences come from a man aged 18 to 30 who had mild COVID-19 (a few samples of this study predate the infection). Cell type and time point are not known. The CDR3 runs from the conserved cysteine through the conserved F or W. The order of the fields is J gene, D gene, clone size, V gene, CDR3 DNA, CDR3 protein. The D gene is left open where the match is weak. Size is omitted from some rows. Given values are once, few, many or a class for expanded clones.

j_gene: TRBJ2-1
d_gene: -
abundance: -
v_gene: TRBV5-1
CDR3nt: TGCGCCAGCATGGGGTTCAGGGAGCAGTTCTTC
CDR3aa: CASMGFREQFF

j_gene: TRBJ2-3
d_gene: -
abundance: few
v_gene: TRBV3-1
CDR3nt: TGTGCCAGCAGCTTCGGGGACCGGGCAGATACGCAGTATTTT
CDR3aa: CASSFGDRADTQYF

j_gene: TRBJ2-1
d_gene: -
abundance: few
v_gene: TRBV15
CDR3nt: TGTGCCACCAGCAGAGATTGGGGCACAGAGCAGTTCTTC
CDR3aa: CATSRDWGTEQFF

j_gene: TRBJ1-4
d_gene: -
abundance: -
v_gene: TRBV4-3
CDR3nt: TGCGCCAGCAGCCGGCAAACCGATCCTAAACTGTTTTTT
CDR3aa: CASSRQTDPKLFF

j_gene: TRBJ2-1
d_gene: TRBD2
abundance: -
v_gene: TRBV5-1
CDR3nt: TGCGCCAGCAGCGGCGGGACTAACTACAATGAGCAGTTCTTC
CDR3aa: CASSGGTNYNEQFF

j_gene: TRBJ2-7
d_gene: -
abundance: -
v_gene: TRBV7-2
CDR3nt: TGTGCCAGCAGCCCGCCCGCGTCCCACTACGAGCAGTACTTC
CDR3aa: CASSPPASHYEQYF

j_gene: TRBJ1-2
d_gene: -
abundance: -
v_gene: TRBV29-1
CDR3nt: TGCAGCGTTACAGGGACGAACTATGGCTACACCTTC
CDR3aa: CSVTGTNYGYTF

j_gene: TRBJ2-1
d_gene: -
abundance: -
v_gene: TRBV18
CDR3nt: TGTGCCAGCTCACTCCGGGACAATTACAATGAGCAGTTCTTC
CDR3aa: CASSLRDNYNEQFF

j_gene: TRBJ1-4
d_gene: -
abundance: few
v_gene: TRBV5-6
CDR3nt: TGTGCCAGCAGCTTGAGAGGGAGGGAAAAACTGTTTTTT
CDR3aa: CASSLRGREKLFF

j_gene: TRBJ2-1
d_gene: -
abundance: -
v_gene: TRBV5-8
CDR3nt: TGTGCCAGCAGCTTCGGGCGGAGCTCCTACAATGAGCAGTTCTTC
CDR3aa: CASSFGRSSYNEQFF

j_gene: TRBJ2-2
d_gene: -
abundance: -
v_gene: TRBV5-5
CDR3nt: TGTGCCAGCTCTATGGCGGTGGGGGCGCGCACCGGGGAGCTGTTTTTT
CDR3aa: CASSMAVGARTGELFF

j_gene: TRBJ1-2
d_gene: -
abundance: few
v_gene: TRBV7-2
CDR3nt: TGTGCCAGCAGCTTGGCGGGGGTCGGGAACTATGGCTACACCTTC
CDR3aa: CASSLAGVGNYGYTF

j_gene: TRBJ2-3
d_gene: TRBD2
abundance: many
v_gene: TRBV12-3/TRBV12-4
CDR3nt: TGTGCCAGCAGACCCCGTTGGGCGGGAGACACAGATACGCAGTATTTT
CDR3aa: CASRPRWAGDTDTQYF

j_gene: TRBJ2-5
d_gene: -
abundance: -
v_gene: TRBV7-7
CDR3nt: TGTGCTACGGGAACCAAGACAGGTCAAGAGACCCAGTACTTC
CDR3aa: CATGTKTGQETQYF

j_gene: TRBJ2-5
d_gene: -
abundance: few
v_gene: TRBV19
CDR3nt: TGTGCCAGTAGTCGGGCGGACCGGTTAGAGACCCAGTACTTC
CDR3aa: CASSRADRLETQYF

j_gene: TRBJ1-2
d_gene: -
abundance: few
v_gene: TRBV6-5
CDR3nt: TGTGCCAGCAGGGCCGGTACTTATGGCTACACCTTC
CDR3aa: CASRAGTYGYTF

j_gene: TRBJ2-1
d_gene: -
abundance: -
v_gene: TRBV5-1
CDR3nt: TGCGCCAGCAGTTCCAGAAACGGGTACAATGAGCAGTTCTTC
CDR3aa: CASSSRNGYNEQFF

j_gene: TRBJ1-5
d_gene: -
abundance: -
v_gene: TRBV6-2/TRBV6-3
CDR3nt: TGTGCCAGCAGTGCCTCCGGAGAGGGGATAAGCAATCAGCCCCAGCATTTT
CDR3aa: CASSASGEGISNQPQHF

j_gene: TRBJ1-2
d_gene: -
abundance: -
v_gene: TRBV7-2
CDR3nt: TGTGCCAGCAGCCGAAATGAGGGGCTCCAGACCTTC
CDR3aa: CASSRNEGLQTF

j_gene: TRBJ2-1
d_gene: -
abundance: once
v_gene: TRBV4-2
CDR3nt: TGTGCCAGCAGCCAAGGTGGCGGGGAGTACAATGAGCAGTTCTTC
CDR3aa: CASSQGGGEYNEQFF

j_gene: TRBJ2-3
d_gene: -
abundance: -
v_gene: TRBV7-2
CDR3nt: TGTGCCAGCAGCTCCCTTGATACGCAGTATTTT
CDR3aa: CASSSLDTQYF

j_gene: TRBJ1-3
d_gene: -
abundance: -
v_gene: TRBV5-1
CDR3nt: TGCGCCAGCAGCTTGGGCCCCCAAGGGGCGCTTGGAAACACCATATATTTT
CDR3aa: CASSLGPQGALGNTIYF

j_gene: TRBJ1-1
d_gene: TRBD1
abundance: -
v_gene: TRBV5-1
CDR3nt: TGCGCCAGCAGCTCCGGACAGGGGGGGATGAACACTGAAGCTTTCTTT
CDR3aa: CASSSGQGGMNTEAFF

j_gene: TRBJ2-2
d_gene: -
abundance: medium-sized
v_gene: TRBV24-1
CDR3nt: TGTGCCACCAGTGATAGGACCGAACCCACCGGGGAGCTGTTTTTT
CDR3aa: CATSDRTEPTGELFF

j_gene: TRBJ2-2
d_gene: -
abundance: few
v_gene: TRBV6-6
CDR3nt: TGTGCCAGCAGTTATTCTAGCACCGGGGAGCTGTTTTTT
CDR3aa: CASSYSSTGELFF

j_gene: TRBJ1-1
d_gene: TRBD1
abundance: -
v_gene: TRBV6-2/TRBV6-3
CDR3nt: TGTGCCAGCGGATACAGGGGGACCACTGAAGCTTTCTTT
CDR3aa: CASGYRGTTEAFF

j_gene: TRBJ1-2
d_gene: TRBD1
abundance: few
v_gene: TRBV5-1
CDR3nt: TGCGCCAGCAGCTCCTCGCACAGGGGTACTAACTATGGCTACACCTTC
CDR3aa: CASSSSHRGTNYGYTF